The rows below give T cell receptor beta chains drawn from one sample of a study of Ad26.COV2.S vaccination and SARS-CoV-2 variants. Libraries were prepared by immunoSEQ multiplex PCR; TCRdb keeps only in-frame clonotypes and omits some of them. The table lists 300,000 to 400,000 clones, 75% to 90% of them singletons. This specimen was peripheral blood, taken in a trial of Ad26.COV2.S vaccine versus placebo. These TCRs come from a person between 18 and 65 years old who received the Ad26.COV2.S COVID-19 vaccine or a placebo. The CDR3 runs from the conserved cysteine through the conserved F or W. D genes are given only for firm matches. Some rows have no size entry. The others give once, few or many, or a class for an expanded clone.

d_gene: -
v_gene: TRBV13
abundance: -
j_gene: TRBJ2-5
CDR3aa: CASSRTRETQYF
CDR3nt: TGTGCCAGCAGCCGGACGAGGGAGACCCAGTACTTC

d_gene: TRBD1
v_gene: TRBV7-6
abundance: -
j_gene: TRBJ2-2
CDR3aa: CASSFDRAPLSNTGELFF
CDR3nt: TGTGCCAGCAGCTTTGACAGGGCTCCTCTTTCTAACACCGGGGAGCTGTTTTTT

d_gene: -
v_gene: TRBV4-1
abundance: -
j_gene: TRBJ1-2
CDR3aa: CASSQGQDSAVYGYTF
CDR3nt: TGCGCCAGCAGCCAAGGTCAGGACAGCGCCGTTTATGGCTACACCTTC

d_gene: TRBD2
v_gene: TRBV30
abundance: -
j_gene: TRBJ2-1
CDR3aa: CAWIASGRVYEQFF
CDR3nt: TGTGCCTGGATCGCTAGCGGGAGGGTCTATGAGCAGTTCTTC

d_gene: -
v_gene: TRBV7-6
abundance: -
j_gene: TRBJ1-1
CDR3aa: CASAPGVGWDTEAFF
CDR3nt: TGTGCCAGTGCCCCGGGGGTTGGATGGGACACTGAAGCTTTCTTT

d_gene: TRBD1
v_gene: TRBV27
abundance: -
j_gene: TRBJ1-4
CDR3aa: CASSLGTGEYGEKLFF
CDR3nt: TGTGCCAGCAGTTTAGGGACAGGGGAGTACGGAGAAAAACTGTTTTTT

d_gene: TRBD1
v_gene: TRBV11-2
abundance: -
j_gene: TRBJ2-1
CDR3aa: CASSSPLGQGIDEQFF
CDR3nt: TGTGCCAGCAGCTCTCCTCTTGGACAGGGTATTGATGAGCAGTTCTTC

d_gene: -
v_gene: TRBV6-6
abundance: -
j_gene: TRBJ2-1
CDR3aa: CASETYNEQFF
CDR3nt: TGTGCCAGCGAGACCTACAATGAGCAGTTCTTC

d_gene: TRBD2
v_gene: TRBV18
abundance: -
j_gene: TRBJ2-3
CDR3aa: CASSPLTSSDTQYF
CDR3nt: TGTGCCAGCTCACCACTGACTAGCTCAGATACGCAGTATTTT

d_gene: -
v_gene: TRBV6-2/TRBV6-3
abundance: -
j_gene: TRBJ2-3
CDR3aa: CASSRTSTDTQYF
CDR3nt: TGTGCCAGCAGTCGTACCTCCACAGATACGCAGTATTTT

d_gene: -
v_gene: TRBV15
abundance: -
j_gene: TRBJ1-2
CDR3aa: CATRRGGVRGSYTF
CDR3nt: TGTGCCACCCGACGAGGGGGGGTCCGAGGGAGCTACACCTTC

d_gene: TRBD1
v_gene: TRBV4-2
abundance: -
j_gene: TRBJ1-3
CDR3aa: CASSPLTGDGNTIYF
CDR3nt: TGTGCCAGCAGCCCGTTGACAGGGGACGGAAACACCATATATTTT

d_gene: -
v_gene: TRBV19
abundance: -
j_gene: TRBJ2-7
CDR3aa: CASSVLLSYEQYF
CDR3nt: TGTGCCAGTAGTGTGTTACTCTCCTACGAGCAGTACTTC

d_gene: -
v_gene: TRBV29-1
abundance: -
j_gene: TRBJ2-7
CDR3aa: CSVGRVGAYEQYF
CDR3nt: TGCAGCGTTGGCAGGGTGGGGGCATACGAGCAGTACTTC

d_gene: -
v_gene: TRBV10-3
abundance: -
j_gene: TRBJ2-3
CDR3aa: CAISEEGRSTDTQYF
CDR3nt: TGTGCCATCAGTGAGGAGGGCAGAAGCACAGATACGCAGTATTTT

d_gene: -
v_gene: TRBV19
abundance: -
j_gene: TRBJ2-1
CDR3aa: CASSPQVANNEQFF
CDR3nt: TGTGCCAGTAGTCCGCAAGTGGCCAACAATGAGCAGTTCTTC

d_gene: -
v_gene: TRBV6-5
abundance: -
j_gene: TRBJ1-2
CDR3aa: CASSKRQDYSYGYTF
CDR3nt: TGTGCCAGCAGTAAGCGACAGGATTACTCCTATGGCTACACCTTC

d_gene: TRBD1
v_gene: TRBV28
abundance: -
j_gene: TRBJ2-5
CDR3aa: CASSLNLGQGTGETQYF
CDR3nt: TGTGCCAGCAGTTTAAACCTGGGACAGGGGACGGGCGAGACCCAGTACTTC

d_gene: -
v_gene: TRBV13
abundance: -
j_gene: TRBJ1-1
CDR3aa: CASSLGGQPQLRAEAFF
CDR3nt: TGTGCCAGCAGCTTAGGTGGGCAGCCTCAGCTGAGAGCTGAAGCTTTCTTT

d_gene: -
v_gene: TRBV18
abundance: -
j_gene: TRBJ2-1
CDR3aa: CASSPLSAGQSYNEQFF
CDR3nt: TGTGCCAGCTCACCTTTATCAGCGGGCCAATCCTACAATGAGCAGTTCTTC

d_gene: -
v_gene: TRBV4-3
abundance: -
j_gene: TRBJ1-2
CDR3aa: CASSPGGHHYTVWGYTF
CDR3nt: TGCGCCAGCAGCCCGGGTGGGCACCACTACACCGTCTGGGGCTACACCTTC

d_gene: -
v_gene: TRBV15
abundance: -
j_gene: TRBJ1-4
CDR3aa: CATSRDLSYGEKLFF
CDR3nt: TGTGCCACCAGCAGAGATCTGAGTTATGGTGAAAAACTGTTTTTT

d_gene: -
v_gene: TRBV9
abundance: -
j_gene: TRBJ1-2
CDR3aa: CASSVGFTNNYGYTF
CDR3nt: TGTGCCAGCAGCGTAGGTTTCACAAATAACTATGGCTACACCTTC

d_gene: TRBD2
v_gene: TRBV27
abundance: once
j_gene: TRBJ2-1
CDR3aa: CASSLIAGAYNEQFF
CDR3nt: TGTGCCAGCAGTTTAATAGCGGGAGCCTATAATGAGCAGTTCTTC

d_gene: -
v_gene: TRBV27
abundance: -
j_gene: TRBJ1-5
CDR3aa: CASREGKYSNQPQHF
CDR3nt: TGTGCCAGTCGAGAGGGGAAATATAGCAATCAGCCCCAGCATTTT

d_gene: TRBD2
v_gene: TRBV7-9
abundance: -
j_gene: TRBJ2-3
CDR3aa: CASSPWKAGGRVFTDTQYF
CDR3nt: TGTGCCAGCAGCCCCTGGAAAGCGGGGGGGCGGGTTTTTACAGATACGCAGTATTTT

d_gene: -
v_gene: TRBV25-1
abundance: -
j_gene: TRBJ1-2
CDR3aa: CASSEYRDTYGYTF
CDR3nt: TGTGCCAGCAGTGAATATCGGGACACCTATGGCTACACCTTC